The entry that follows covers one T cell receptor (beta chain) sequence. This record belongs to a study of blood T cell repertoires in COVID-19. Overall study context: Material from acute and convalescent COVID-19 was sourced from the United States, Italy and Spain. Nucleic acid was either cDNA or gDNA, and it came from T cells, B-cell-depleted T cells, or PBMCs.

The V end was cut by 3 bases, the J end by 1 base, with 9 bases between. This CDR3 is 14 amino acids long. Per germline, CDR1 MNHEY and CDR2 SMNVEV (reference sequence). As handled by the study authors: Scientists estimated how many nucleated cells there were by amplifying reference gene primers. TCRdb's table, derived via immunoSEQ multiplex PCR, lists solely in-frame clones and lacks some. V, J and clone size reflect that table, while D and trimming were determined from the DNA. The data contain roughly 200,000 clones, 90% of them singletons. This receptor was obtained from a man aged 50-60 years with acute or convalescent COVID-19. The V gene is TRBV27, the J gene TRBJ1-1, with a weak D call TRBD1 (5 bases). What was sequenced was peripheral blood. The CDR3 spells CASSLGLRNTEAFF. In DNA, the CDR3 is TGTGCCAGCAGTTTGGGACTCCGGAACACTGAAGCTTTCTTT.